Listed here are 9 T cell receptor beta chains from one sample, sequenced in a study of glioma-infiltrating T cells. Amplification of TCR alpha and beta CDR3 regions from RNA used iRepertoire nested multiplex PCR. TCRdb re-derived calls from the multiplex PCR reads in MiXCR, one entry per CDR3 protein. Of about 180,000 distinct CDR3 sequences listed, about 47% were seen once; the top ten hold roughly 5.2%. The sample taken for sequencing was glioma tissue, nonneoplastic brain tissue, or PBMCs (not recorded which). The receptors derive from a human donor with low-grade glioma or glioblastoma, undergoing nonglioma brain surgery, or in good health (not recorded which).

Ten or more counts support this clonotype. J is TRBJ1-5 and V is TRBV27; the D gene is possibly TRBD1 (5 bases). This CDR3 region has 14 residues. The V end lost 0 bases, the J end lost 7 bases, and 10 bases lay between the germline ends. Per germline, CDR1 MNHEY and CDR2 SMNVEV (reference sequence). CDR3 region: CASSLSRGMQPQHF. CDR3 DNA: TGTGCCAGCAGTTTATCGCGGGGGATGCAGCCCCAGCATTTT.

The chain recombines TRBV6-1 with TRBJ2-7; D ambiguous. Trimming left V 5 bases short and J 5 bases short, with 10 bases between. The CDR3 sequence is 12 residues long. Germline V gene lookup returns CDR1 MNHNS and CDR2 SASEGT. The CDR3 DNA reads TGTGCCAGCAGTTGGAGCGTGAACGAGCAGTACTTC. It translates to CASSWSVNEQYF.

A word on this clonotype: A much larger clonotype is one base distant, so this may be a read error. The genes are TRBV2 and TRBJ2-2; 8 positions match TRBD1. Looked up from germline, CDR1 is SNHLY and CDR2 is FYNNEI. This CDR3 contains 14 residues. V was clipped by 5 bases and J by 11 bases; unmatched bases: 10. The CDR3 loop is CASSPTGENNELFF. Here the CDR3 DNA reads TGTGCCAGCAGTCCGACAGGGGAAAATAACGAGCTGTTTTTT. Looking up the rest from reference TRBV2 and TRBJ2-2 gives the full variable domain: EPEVTQTPSHQVTQMGQEVILRCVPISNHLYFYWYRQILGQKVEFLVSFYNNEISEKSEIFDDQFSVERPDGSNFTLKIRSTKLEDSAMYFCASSPTGENNELFFGEGSRLTVL.

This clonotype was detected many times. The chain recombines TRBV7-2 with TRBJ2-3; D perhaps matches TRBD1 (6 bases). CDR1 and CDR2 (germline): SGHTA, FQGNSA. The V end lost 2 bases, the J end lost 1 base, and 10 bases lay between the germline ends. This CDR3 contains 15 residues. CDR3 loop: CASSLSQGRTDTQYF. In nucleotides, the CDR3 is TGTGCCAGCAGCTTATCTCAGGGGCGCACAGATACGCAGTATTTT.

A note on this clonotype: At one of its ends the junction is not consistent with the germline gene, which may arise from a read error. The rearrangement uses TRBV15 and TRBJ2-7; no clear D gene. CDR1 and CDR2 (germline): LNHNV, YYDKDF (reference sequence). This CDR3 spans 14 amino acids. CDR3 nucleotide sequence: TGTGCCACCAGCAGAGTTTTGGGATGGAGCGAGCAGTACTTT. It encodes CATSRVLGWSEQYF.

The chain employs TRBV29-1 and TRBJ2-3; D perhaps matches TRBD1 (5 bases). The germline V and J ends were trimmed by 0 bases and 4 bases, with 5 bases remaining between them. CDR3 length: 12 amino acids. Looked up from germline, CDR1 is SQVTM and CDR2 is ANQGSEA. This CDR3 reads CSVEEGPDTQYF. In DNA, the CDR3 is TGCAGCGTTGAAGAGGGGCCAGATACGCAGTATTTT.

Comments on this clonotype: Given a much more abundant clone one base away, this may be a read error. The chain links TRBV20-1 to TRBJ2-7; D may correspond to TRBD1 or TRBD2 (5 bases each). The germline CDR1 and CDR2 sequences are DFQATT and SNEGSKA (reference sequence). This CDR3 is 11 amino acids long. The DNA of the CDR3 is TGCAGTTCTAGTTACGGGACGGAGCAGTACTTC. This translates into CSSSYGTEQYF.

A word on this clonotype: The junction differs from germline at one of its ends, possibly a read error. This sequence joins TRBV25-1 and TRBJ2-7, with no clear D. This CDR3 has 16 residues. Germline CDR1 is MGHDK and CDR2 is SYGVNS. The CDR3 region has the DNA TGTTCCAGCAGTGAATACAGCAGTGGTAGCCCCTACGAGCAGTACTTC. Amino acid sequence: CSSSEYSSGSPYEQYF.

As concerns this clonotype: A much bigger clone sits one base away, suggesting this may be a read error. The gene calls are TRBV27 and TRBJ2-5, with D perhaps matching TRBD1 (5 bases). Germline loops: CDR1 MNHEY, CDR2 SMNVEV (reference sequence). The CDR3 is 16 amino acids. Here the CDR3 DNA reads TGTGCCACCAGTGACGACACGGACACGTCCAAAGAGACCCAGTACTTC. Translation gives CATSDDTDTSKETQYF.